Listed below are T cell receptor beta chains from one sample, sequenced in a study of response to subunit inactivated influenza vaccine. TCRdb reanalysed the RT-PCR reads using MiXCR and keeps one entry per CDR3 protein. The sample gives about 160,000 distinct CDR3 sequences, about a tenth of which show up once; roughly 12% is in the top ten. This material consisted of non-naive T cells sorted from PBMCs, taken 35 to 45 days after vaccination. The receptor source for this set is a middle-aged man who received an inactivated influenza vaccine. The CDR3 runs from the conserved cysteine through the conserved F or W. Each record gives: V gene, D gene, J gene, clone size, CDR3 DNA, CDR3 protein. A D gene is named only where the DNA matches it firmly. Only some rows state a clone size, as once, few, many or a class for expanded clones.

TRBV11-1	TRBD2	TRBJ2-1	many	TGTGCCAGCAGCTTTCCTCCCAGGCTAGCGGGAAAGAGGGATGAGCAGTTCTTC	CASSFPPRLAGKRDEQFF
TRBV12-3/TRBV12-4	.	TRBJ1-2	many	TGTGCCAGCAGTTTAGGGCAGTATAACTATGGCTACACCTTC	CASSLGQYNYGYTF
TRBV28	TRBD1	TRBJ1-2	few	TGTGCCAGCAGTTACCCGGCTGGACAGGGGGGAAATGGCTACACCTTC	CASSYPAGQGGNGYTF
TRBV27	.	TRBJ1-3	few	TGTGCCAGCAGTTGGAACGGGGACTCTGGAAACACCATATATTTT	CASSWNGDSGNTIYF
TRBV7-8	.	TRBJ2-3	many	TGTGCCAGCAGCTTAGAGGTCTGGGCAGATACGCAGTATTTT	CASSLEVWADTQYF
TRBV4-3	TRBD2	TRBJ2-3	many	TGCGCCAGCAGCCAAGATTTGGGCCTAGCGGGGGCAGATACGCAGTATTTT	CASSQDLGLAGADTQYF
TRBV7-3	.	TRBJ2-3	.	TGTGCCAGCAGCTTTGGAGCGGCAGATACGCAGTATTTT	CASSFGAADTQYF
TRBV10-3	.	TRBJ2-2	many	TGTGCCATCAGTGCGGGGCCCGGGGAGCTGTTTTTT	CAISAGPGELFF
TRBV7-2	TRBD1	TRBJ1-1	many	TGTGCCAGCAGCCGAGAGACAGGGCTCCCTGAAGCTTTCTTT	CASSRETGLPEAFF
TRBV19	.	TRBJ1-6	.	TGTGCCAGTAGTATGGGCCGGACGAGCTCCTATAATTCACCCCTCCACTTT	CASSMGRTSSYNSPLHF
TRBV30	.	TRBJ1-1	few	TGTGCCCGGATTCGTTATCCTAACACTGAAGCTTTCTTT	CARIRYPNTEAFF